This TCR beta chain was profiled in a study of chemoradiotherapy in HPV16-positive cancers. Study at large: Candidate HPV-specific clones and shared TCR motifs came from two HPV16-positive patients.

Notes on this clone: Its antigen is as yet unknown.

Assay: immunoSEQ multiplex PCR; the TCRdb copy retains only in-frame clones and omits some. The data hold 5,900 or so clones, with approximately 80% observed a single time. Samples were taken several times over chemoradiotherapy. Overall study results and limits: Non-HPV-specific T cells did not expand in tumors during treatment, whereas candidate HPV-specific clones and E7-related motifs did. HPV-responsive T-cell expansion during chemoradiotherapy was linked to improved recurrence-free survival in HPV16-positive patients.

The V and J ends lost 4 bases and 2 bases respectively, with 0 bases between them. The CDR3 is 12 amino acids. Germline V gives CDR1 SGHVS, CDR2 FQNEAQ. The clonotype originates from a human donor with HPV-associated anogenital cancer. The source material was tumor tissue, sampled from a patient who underwent chemoradiotherapy. The rearrangement uses TRBV7-8 and TRBJ2-6; D not certain. CDR3 residues: CASSSGANVLTF. DNA of the CDR3: TGTGCCAGCAGCTCTGGGGCCAACGTCCTGACTTTC.